This entry features one T cell receptor (beta chain) sequence. What it binds is unknown. These data originate in a study of T cell responses to AZD1222 COVID-19 vaccine. Study-level points and caveats: Donors were mostly white British, more females; clonal diversity possibly underestimated. After the peak T cell response, and only then, were repertoires sampled.

Produced via immunoSEQ multiplex PCR; TCRdb's table is partial and in-frame only. The sample shows around 140,000 clones, about 86% of them seen only once. Germline assignment: CDR1 SNHLY and CDR2 FYNNEI. V was clipped by 7 bases and J by 6 bases, with 9 bases between them. CDR3 size: 12 residues. This chain joins TRBV2 and TRBJ2-2, with D uncertain. This TCR was recovered from an adult who received the AZD1222 COVID-19 vaccine. The sequences come from peripheral blood, collected 28 days after the second AZD1222 dose. The CDR3 DNA follows: TGTGCCAGCACCCCCCTCCCCGGGGAGCTGTTTTTT. This codes for CASTPLPGELFF.